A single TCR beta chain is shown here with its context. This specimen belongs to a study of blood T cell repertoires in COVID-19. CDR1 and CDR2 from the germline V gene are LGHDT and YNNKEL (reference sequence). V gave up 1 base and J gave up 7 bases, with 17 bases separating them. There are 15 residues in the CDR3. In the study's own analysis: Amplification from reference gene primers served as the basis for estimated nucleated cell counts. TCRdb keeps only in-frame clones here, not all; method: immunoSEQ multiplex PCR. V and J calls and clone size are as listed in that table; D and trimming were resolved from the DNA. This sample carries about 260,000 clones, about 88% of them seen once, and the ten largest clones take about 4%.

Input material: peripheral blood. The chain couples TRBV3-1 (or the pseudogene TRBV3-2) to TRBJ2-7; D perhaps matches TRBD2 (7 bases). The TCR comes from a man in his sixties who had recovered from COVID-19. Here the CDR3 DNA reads TGTGCCAGCAGCCAAGTCGGGGGGCCACGTGAAGAGCAGTACTTC. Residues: CASSQVGGPREEQYF.